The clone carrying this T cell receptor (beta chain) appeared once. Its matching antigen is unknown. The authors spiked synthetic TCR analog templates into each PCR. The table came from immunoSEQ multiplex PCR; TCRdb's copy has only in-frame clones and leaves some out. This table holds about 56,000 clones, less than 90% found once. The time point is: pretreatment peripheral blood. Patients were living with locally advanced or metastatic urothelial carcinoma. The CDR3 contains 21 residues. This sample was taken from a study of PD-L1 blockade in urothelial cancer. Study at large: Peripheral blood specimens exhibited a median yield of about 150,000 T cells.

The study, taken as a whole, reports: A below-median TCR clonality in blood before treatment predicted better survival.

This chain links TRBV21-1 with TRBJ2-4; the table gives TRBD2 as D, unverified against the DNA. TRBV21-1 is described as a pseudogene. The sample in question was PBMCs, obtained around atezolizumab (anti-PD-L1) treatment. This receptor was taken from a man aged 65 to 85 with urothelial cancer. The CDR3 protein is CASSKNPPGPIAGGPKIIQYF. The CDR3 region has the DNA TGTGCCAGCAGCAAAAATCCCCCAGGACCGATAGCGGGAGGGCCGAAGATCATTCAGTACTTC.